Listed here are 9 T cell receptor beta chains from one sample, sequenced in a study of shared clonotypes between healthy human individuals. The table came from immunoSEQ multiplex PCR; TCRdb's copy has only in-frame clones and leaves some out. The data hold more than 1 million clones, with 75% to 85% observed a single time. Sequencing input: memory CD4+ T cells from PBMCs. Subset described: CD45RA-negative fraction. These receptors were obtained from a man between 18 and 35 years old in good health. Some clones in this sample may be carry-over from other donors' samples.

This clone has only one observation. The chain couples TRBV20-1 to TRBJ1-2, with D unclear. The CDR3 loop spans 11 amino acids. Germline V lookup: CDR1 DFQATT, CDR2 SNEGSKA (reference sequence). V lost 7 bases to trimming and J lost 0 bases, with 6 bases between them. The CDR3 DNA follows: TGCAGTGTTTATACTAACTATGGCTACACCTTC. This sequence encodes CSVYTNYGYTF.

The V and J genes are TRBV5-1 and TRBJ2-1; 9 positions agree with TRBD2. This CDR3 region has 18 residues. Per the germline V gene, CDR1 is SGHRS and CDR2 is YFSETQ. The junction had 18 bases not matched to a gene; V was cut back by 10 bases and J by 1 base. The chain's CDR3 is CASWALAGPEGSYNEQFF. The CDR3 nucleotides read TGCGCCTCCTGGGCCCTAGCGGGACCCGAGGGGTCCTACAATGAGCAGTTCTTC.

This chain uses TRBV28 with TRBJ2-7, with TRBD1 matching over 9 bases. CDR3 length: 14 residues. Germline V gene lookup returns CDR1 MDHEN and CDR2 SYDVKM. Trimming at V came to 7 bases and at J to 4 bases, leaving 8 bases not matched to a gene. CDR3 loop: CASNQQGARYEQYF. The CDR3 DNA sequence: TGTGCCAGCAACCAACAGGGGGCTAGGTACGAGCAGTACTTC.

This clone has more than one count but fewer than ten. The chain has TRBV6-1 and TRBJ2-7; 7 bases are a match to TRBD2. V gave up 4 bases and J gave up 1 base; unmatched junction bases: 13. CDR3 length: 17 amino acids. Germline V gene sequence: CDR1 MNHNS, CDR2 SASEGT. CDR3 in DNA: TGTGCCAGCAGTGTCTTAAAACCGGGAGGCTCTTCCTACGAGCAGTACTTC. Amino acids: CASSVLKPGGSSYEQYF.

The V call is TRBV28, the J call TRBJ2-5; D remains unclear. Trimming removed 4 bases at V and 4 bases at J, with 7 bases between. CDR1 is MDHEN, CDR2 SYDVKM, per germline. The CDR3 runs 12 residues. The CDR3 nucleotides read TGTGCCAGCAGTTCCCAGCCAGAGACCCAGTACTTC. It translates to CASSSQPETQYF.

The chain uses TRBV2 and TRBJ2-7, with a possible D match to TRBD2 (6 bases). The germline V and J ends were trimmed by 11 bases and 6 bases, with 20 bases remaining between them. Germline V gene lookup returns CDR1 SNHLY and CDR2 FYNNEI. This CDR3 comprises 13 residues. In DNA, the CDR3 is TGTGCCGCCCGGGACTCCTCATCTACCGAGCAGTACTTC. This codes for CAARDSSSTEQYF.

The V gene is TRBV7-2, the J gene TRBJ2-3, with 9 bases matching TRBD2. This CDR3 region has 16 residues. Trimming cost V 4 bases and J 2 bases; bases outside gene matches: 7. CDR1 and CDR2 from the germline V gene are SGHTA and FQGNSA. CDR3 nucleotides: TGTGCCAGCAGCTCGACCTCTAGCGGGACCACAGATACGCAGTATTTT. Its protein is CASSSTSSGTTDTQYF.

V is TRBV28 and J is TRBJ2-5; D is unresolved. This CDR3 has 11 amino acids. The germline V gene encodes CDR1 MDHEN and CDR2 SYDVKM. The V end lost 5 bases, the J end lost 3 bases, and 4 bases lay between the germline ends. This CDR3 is CASSPKETQYF. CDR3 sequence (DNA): TGTGCCAGCAGTCCTAAAGAGACCCAGTACTTC.

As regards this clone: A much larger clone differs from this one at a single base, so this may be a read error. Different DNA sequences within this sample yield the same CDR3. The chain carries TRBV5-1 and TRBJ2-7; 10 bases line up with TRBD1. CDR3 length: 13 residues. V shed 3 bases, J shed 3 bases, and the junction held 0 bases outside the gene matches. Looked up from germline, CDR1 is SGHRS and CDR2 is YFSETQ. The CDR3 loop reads CASSWDRGYEQYF. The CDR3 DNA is TGCGCCAGCAGCTGGGACAGGGGCTACGAGCAGTACTTC.